The present TCR beta chain was sequenced within a study of shared clonotypes between healthy human individuals. Donation came from healthy HIV-negative adults that had no recent acute infections or vaccinations. Per germline, CDR1 MNHNS and CDR2 SASEGT. The ends lost 5 bases at V and 5 bases at J; junction bases unmatched: 4. CDR3 size: 13 residues. Profiled with immunoSEQ multiplex PCR; TCRdb holds only in-frame clones, not every one. This table has millions of clones, approximately 93% appearing once. This sequence joins TRBV6-1 and TRBJ2-5, with 8 bases matching TRBD2. The TCR was taken from a man aged 18 to 30 in good health. Some clones in this sample may be carry-over from other donors' samples. The sequenced sample was naive CD4+ T cells from PBMCs. The sample's subset: CD45RA+ positively selected. As DNA, the CDR3 is TGTGCCAGCAGTCGTAGCGGGAAGGAGACCCAGTACTTC. Amino acid sequence: CASSRSGKETQYF.